This T cell receptor beta chain derives from a study of T cell clones after liver transplantation. Germline lookup yields CDR1 SGDLS and CDR2 YYNGEE. The CDR3 spans 14 residues. V was trimmed by 0 bases and J by 6 bases, leaving 10 bases between them. This clone was seen a few times. Assay: immunoSEQ multiplex PCR; the TCRdb copy retains only in-frame clones and omits some. The repertoire consists of about 74,000 clones, with under 90% occurring once and the leading ten covering about 0.6%. The chain has TRBV9 and TRBJ1-5, with D unclear. This TCR was recovered from a human donor who received a liver transplant. The sample was CD4+ T cells from blood, taken before liver transplant. DNA for the CDR3: TGTGCCAGCAGCGTAGGGTCAAACAGTCAGCCCCAGCATTTT. Its protein is CASSVGSNSQPQHF.